Below are 13 T cell receptor beta chains sequenced from a single sample in a study of technical replicates of blood from a few donors. TCRdb's copy holds only in-frame clones and misses some; the assay was immunoSEQ multiplex PCR. The top ten clones hold about 0.39% of a sample with some 82,000 clones, around 94% of them seen once. The sequenced sample was T cells isolated from PBMCs. The receptors shown here come from a human donor in good health.

J is TRBJ2-7 and V is TRBV27, with 8 bases that match TRBD1. Looked up from germline, CDR1 is MNHEY and CDR2 is SMNVEV (reference sequence). The CDR3 spans 13 residues. After removal of 5 bases from V and 4 bases from J, the junction contained 4 bases not matched to a gene. The chain's CDR3 is CASSINRGYEQYF. The CDR3 DNA sequence: TGTGCCAGCAGTATTAACAGGGGGTACGAGCAGTACTTC.

The rearrangement joins TRBV19 to TRBJ1-2; TRBD1 agrees at 12 bases. V lost 7 bases, J lost 7 bases, and 7 bases stayed unmatched. This CDR3 region has 14 residues. Germline-derived CDR1 and CDR2 are LNHDA and SQIVND (reference sequence). This CDR3 is CASTRGQGAGGYTF. Written as DNA, the CDR3 is TGTGCCAGTACAAGGGGACAGGGGGCAGGTGGCTACACCTTC.

The rearrangement uses TRBV6-5 and TRBJ2-7; TRBD2 agrees at 11 bases. V shed 4 bases, J shed 3 bases, and the junction held 5 bases outside the gene matches. The germline V gene has CDR1 MNHEY and CDR2 SVGAGI. This CDR3 is built from 15 residues. CDR3 amino acids: CASSFSSGRYYEQYF. CDR3 nucleotides: TGTGCCAGCAGTTTCTCTAGCGGGAGGTACTACGAGCAGTACTTC.

This clone was seen only once. This chain uses TRBV9 with TRBJ2-3, with a weak D call TRBD2 (6 bases). CDR1 and CDR2 (germline): SGDLS, YYNGEE. The CDR3 runs to 13 residues. V dropped 2 bases and J dropped 6 bases, with 10 bases sitting between them. CDR3 region: CASSVLGGDTQYF. CDR3 in DNA: TGTGCCAGCAGCGTTCTGGGGGGTGATACGCAGTATTTT.

This rearrangement joins TRBV19 to TRBJ2-1; 7 nucleotides line up with TRBD1. Germline V lookup: CDR1 LNHDA, CDR2 SQIVND (reference sequence). This CDR3 comprises 15 residues. Losses at the gene ends were 7 bases for V and 5 bases for J; bases not matched to a gene: 11. The CDR3 here is CASNLRTGANNEQFF. The CDR3 DNA sequence: TGTGCCAGTAATCTAAGGACAGGCGCCAACAATGAGCAGTTCTTC.

The chain has TRBV4-1 and TRBJ2-7; 9 bases line up with TRBD2. This CDR3 spans 16 amino acids. The germline CDR1 and CDR2 sequences are MGHRA and YSYEKL. With V trimmed by 1 base and J by 2 bases, 6 bases remained unmatched. Here the CDR3 DNA reads TGCGCCAGCAGCCAAGGGTCTAGCGGGAAGGCCTACGAGCAGTACTTC. It codes for CASSQGSSGKAYEQYF.

The chain has TRBV13 and TRBJ1-1; perhaps TRBD1 as D (5 bases). CDR1 and CDR2 (germline): PRHDT, FYEKMQ (reference sequence). The CDR3 runs 14 residues. V gave up 1 base and J gave up 3 bases, with 9 bases separating them. The CDR3 here is CASSLELGDTEAFF. CDR3 DNA: TGTGCCAGCAGCTTAGAGTTAGGGGACACTGAAGCTTTCTTT. The whole variable domain, filled in from reference TRBV13 and TRBJ1-1, reads AAGVIQSPRHLIKEKRETATLKCYPIPRHDTVYWYQQGPGQDPQFLISFYEKMQSDKGSIPDRFSAQQFSDYHSELNMSSLELGDSALYFCASSLELGDTEAFFGQGTRLTVV.

This clone was seen a single time. V is TRBV7-6 and J is TRBJ2-7; TRBD1 matches 8 bases. From germline, CDR1 is SGHVS and CDR2 FNYEAQ. There are 19 residues in the CDR3. V was clipped by 5 bases and J by 6 bases; unmatched bases: 24. The CDR3 DNA follows: TGTGCCAGCAGCACCGACGGAGGACAGGGTGGGACCCTCTCTTTCGAGCAGTACTTC. Amino acids: CASSTDGGQGGTLSFEQYF.

V usage is TRBV6-1 and J usage is TRBJ1-4; 8 nucleotides line up with TRBD1. V was clipped by 7 bases and J by 7 bases; unmatched bases: 5. Germline lookup yields CDR1 MNHNS and CDR2 SASEGT. The CDR3 consists of 13 residues. The CDR3 nucleotides read TGTGCCAGCACGGCTGGGACAGGTGAAAAACTGTTTTTT. Translating it yields CASTAGTGEKLFF.

The V call is TRBV19, the J call TRBJ1-1; D remains unclear. Trimming left V 5 bases short and J 0 bases short, with 4 bases between. This CDR3 contains 12 residues. Germline CDR1 reads LNHDA; CDR2 reads SQIVND (reference sequence). The CDR3 sequence is CASSAMNTEAFF. CDR3 coding DNA: TGTGCCAGTAGTGCTATGAACACTGAAGCTTTCTTT.

The chain is built from TRBV10-3 and TRBJ2-1, with 8 bases matching TRBD2. Trimming cost V 6 bases and J 4 bases; bases outside gene matches: 11. Germline V gene sequence: CDR1 ENHRY, CDR2 SYGVKD. The CDR3 totals 16 residues. DNA for the CDR3: TGTGCCATCAGCAGAGCGGGAGCTGAAATTTACAATGAGCAGTTCTTC. Protein: CAISRAGAEIYNEQFF.

This chain joins TRBV4-1 and TRBJ2-7; 11 bases align to TRBD2. The length of the CDR3 is 18 residues. V lost 1 base to trimming and J lost 3 bases; unmatched junction nucleotides: 11. Germline V gene data show CDR1 as MGHRA and CDR2 as YSYEKL. For the CDR3, the DNA is TGCGCCAGCAGCCAAGTGTGGACTAGCGGGCAATGGTTCTACGAGCAGTACTTC. It specifies CASSQVWTSGQWFYEQYF.

The gene calls are TRBV27 and TRBJ2-7; 12 bases match TRBD1. With V trimmed by 5 bases and J by 3 bases, 5 bases remained unmatched. The length of the CDR3 is 15 residues. CDR1 MNHEY and CDR2 SMNVEV come from the germline V gene (reference sequence). The CDR3 spells CASSQGQGAFYEQYF. CDR3 coding DNA: TGTGCCAGCAGTCAGGGACAGGGGGCCTTCTACGAGCAGTACTTC.